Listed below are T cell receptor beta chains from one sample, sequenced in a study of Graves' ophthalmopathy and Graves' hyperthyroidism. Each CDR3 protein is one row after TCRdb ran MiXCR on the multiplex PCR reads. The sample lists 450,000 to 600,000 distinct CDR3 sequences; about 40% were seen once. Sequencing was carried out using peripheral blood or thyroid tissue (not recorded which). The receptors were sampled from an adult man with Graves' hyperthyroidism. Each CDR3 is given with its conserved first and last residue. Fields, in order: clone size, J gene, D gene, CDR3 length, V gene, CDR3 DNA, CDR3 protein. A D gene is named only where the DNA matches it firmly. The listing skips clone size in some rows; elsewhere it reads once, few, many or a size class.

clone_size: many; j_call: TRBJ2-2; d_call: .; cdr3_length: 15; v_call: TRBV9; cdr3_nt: TGTGCCAGCAGCGTAGTAGGGCAGGGCCCCGGGGAGCTGTTTTTT; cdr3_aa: CASSVVGQGPGELFF
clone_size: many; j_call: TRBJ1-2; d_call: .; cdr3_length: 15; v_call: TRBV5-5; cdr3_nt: TGTGCCAGCAGCTCAGAAGCCGGGGGGAACTATGGCTACACCTTC; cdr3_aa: CASSSEAGGNYGYTF
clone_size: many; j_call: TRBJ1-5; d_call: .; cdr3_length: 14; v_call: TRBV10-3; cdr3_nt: TGTGCCATCAGGGGAGAAGGGAGCAATCAGCCCCAGCATTTT; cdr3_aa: CAIRGEGSNQPQHF
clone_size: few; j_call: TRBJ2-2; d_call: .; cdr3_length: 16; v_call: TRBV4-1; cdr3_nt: TGCGCCAGCAGCCAAGATGGGCTCCCTGGGGCCGGGGAGCTGTTTTTT; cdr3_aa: CASSQDGLPGAGELFF
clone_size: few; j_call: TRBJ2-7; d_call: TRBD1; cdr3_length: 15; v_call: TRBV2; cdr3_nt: TGTGCCAGCAGGGACCCGGGACAGGGGTCCTACGAGCAGTACTTC; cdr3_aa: CASRDPGQGSYEQYF
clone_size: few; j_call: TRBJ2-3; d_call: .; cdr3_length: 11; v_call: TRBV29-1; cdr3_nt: TGCAGCGTTGCACTAGGAGATACGCAGTATTTT; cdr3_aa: CSVALGDTQYF
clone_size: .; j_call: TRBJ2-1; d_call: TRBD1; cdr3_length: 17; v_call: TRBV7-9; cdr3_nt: TGTGCCAGCAGCATACGGACAGGCCTTGGTTCCTACAATGAGCAGTTCTTC; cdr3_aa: CASSIRTGLGSYNEQFF
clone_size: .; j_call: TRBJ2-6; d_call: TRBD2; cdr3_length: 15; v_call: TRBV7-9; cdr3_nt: TGTGCCGGCACCCTGGGACTAGCGGGGGCCAACGTCCTGACTTTC; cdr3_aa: CAGTLGLAGANVLTF
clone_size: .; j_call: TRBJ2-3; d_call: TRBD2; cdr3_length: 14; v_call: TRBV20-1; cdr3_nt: TGCAGTGCTAGAGAACGACTAGCGGGAGATACGCAGTATTTT; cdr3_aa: CSARERLAGDTQYF
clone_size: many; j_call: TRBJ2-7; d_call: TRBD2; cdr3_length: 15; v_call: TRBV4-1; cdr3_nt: TGCGCCAGCAGGTCAACTAGCGGGGGATCCTACGAGCAGTACTTC; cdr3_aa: CASRSTSGGSYEQYF
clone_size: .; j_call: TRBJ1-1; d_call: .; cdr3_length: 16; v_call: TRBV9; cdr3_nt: TGTGCCAGCAGCCAAGGCGTTGGTACAGGGCACACTGAAGCTTTCTTT; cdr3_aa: CASSQGVGTGHTEAFF
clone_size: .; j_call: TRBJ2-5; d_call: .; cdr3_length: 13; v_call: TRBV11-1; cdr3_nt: TGTGCCAGCAGCCTGGAGGCCCAAGAGACCCAGTACTTC; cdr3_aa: CASSLEAQETQYF
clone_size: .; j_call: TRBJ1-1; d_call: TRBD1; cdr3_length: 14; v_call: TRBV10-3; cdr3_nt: TGTGCCATCAGTGAAACAGGGGGCACGACTGAAGCTTTCTTT; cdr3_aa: CAISETGGTTEAFF
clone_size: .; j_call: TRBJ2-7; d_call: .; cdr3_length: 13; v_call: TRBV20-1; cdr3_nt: TGCAGTGCTAGAGAGAACAGAGCCTACGAGCAGTACTTC; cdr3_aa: CSARENRAYEQYF
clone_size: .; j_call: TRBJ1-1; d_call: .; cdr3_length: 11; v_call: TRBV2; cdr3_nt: TGTGCCGTCTGGGGGAACACTGAAGCTTTCTTT; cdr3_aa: CAVWGNTEAFF
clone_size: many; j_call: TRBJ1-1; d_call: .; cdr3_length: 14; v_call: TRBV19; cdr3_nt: TGTGCCAGTAGTACACAAGCCCGGGACACTGAAGCTTTCTTT; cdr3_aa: CASSTQARDTEAFF
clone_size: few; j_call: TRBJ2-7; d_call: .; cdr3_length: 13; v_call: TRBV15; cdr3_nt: TGTGCCACCAGCAACCTAAAAAGCGGGGAGCAGTACTTC; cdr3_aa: CATSNLKSGEQYF
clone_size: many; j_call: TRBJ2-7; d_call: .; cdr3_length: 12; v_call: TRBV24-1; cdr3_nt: TGTGCCACCAGTGGAGGGGGGGTCGAGCAGTACTTC; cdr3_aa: CATSGGGVEQYF
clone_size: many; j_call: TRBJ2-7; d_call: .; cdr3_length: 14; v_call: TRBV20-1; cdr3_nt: TGCAGTGGAGAGGACTTCCAGAATTCCTACGAGCAGTACTTC; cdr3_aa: CSGEDFQNSYEQYF
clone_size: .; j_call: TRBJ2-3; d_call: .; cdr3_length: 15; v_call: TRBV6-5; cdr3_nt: TGTGCCAGCAGTACTCTAAAGGTGCACGGAGATACGCAGTATTTT; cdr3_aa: CASSTLKVHGDTQYF
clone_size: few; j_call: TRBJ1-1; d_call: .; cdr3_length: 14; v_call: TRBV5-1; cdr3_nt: TGCGCCAGCAGCTATACTACAGGGTCGGCTGAAGCTTTCTTT; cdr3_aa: CASSYTTGSAEAFF
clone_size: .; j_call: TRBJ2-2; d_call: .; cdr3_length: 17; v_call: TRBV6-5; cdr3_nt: TGTGCCAGCAGATCCACCCGGGGAAATAGGGCCACCGGGGAGCTGTTTTTT; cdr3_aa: CASRSTRGNRATGELFF
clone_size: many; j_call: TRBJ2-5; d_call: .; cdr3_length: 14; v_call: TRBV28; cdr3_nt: TGTGCCAGCAGCCCACAGGGCCCAGGGGAGACCCAGTACTTC; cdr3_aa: CASSPQGPGETQYF
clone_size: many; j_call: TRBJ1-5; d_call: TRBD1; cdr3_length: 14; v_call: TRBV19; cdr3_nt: TGTGCCAGTAGTCAGAAAGACAGGGGACAGCCCCAGCATTTT; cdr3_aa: CASSQKDRGQPQHF
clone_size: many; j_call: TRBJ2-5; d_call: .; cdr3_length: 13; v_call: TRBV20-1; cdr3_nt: TGCAGCCTACATCTTGGGGAGACGGAGACCCAGTACTTC; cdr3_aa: CSLHLGETETQYF
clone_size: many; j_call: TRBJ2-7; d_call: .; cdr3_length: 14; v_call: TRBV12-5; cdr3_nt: TGTGCTAGTGGAACCGGGACTCCTGAGGCCGAGCAGTACTTC; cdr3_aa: CASGTGTPEAEQYF
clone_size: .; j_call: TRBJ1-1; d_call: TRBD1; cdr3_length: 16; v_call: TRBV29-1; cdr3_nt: TGCAGCTACGATTCCGGGACAGGGGGCCAAGTAGATGAAGCTTTCTTT; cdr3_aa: CSYDSGTGGQVDEAFF
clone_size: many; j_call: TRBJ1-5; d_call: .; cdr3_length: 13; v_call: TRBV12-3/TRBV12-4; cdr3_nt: TGTGCCAGCAGTTTAGGGGTACAGAAGCCCCAGCATTTT; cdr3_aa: CASSLGVQKPQHF
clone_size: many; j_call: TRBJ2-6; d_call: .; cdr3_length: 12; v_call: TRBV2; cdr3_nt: TGTGCCAGCAGCGACCTCGGGAGCGTCCTGACTTTC; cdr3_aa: CASSDLGSVLTF
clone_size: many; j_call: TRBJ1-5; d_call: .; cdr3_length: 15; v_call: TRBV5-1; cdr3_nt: TGCGCCAGCAGCTTGGAGGGGGGAGGCAATCAGCCCCAGCATTTT; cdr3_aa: CASSLEGGGNQPQHF
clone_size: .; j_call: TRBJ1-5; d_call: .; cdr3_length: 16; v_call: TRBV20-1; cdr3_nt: TGCAGTGCTGGACTTGAGGGTCGAGGGAGCAATCAGCCCCAGCATTTT; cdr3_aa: CSAGLEGRGSNQPQHF
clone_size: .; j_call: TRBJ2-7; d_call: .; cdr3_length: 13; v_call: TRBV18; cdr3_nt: TGTGCCAGTCGTGGGCCAGGTACCTACGAGCAGTACTTC; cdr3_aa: CASRGPGTYEQYF
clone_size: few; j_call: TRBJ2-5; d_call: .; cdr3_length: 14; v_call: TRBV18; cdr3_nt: TGTGCCAGCTTCATTGGGGCAAGACAAGAGACCCAGTACTTC; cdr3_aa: CASFIGARQETQYF
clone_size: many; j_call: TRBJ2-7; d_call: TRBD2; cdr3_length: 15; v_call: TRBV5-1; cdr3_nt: TGCGCCAGCAGCGATACACTAGCGGGAGAGTACGAGCAGTACTTC; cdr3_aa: CASSDTLAGEYEQYF
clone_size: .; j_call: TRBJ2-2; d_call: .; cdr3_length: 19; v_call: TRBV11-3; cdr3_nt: TGTGCCAGCAGCTCCAATTATGGACTACAGGGAGGTCCCACCGGGGAGCTGTTTTTT; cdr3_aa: CASSSNYGLQGGPTGELFF
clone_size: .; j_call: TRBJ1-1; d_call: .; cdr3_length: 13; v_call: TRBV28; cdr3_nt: TGTGCCAGCAGTTTCCTGGAAGGGACCGAAGCTTTCTTT; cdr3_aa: CASSFLEGTEAFF
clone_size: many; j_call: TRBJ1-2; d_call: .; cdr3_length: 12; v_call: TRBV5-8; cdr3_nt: TGTGCCAGCAGCTCCAGGGACTATGGCTACACCTTC; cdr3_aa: CASSSRDYGYTF
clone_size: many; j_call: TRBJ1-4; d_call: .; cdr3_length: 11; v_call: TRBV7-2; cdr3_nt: TGTGCCAGCACCAAAAATGAAAAACTGTTTTTT; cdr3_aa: CASTKNEKLFF
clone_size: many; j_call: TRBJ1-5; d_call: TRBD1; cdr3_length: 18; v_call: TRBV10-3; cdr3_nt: TGTGCCATCAGTCGGTCAAGACAGGGGGCGAAGGGCAATCAGCCCCAGCATTTT; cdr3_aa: CAISRSRQGAKGNQPQHF
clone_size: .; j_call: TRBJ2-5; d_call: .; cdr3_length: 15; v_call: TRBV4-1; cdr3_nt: TGCGCCAGCAGCCAAGATCAGGGCCTCCAAGAGACCCAGTACTTC; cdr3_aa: CASSQDQGLQETQYF
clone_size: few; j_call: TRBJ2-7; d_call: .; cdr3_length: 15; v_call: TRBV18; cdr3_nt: TGTGCCAGCTCACCACAGCAGGGGTCATTCTACGAGCAGTACTTC; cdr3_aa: CASSPQQGSFYEQYF
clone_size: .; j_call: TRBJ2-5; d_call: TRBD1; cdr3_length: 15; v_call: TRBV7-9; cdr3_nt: TGTACCAGCAGCTTATCTGGACAGGGGGAAGAGACCCAGTACTTC; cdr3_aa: CTSSLSGQGEETQYF
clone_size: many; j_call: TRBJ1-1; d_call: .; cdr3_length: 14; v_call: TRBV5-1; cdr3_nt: TGCGCCAGCACGCACGGGGGAATGAACACTGAAGCTTTCTTT; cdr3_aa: CASTHGGMNTEAFF
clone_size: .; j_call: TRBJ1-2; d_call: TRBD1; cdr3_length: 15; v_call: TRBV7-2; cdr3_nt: TGTGCCAGCAGCAGACCAGGACAGGCTAACTATGGCTACACCTTC; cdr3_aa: CASSRPGQANYGYTF
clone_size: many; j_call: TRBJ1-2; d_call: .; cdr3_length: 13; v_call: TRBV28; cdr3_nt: TGTGCCAGCAGTTTATCCCCTTACAATGACTACACCTTC; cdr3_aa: CASSLSPYNDYTF
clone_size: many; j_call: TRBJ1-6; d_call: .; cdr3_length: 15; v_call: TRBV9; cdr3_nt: TGTGCCAGCAGCGTAGGTGTGGAAGGAGGTTCACCCCTCCACTTT; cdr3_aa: CASSVGVEGGSPLHF
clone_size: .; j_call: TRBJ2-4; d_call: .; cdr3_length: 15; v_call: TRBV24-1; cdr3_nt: TGTGCCACCAGTGACGGCACGGGAGATAGGGACATTCAGTACTTC; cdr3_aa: CATSDGTGDRDIQYF
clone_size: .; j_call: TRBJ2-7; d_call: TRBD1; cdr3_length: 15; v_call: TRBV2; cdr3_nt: TGTGCCAGCTGGGACAGGGGGCTCAGCGGGAGGGCCGGGAACTTC; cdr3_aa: CASWDRGLSGRAGNF
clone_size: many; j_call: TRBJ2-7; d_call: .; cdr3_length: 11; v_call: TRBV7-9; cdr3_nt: TGTGCCAGCAGAGACCAGGGCGAGCAGTACTTC; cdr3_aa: CASRDQGEQYF
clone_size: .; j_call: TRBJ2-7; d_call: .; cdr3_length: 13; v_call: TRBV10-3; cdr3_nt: TGTGCCACCGGGACGGGGGGCCCCTACGAGCAGTACTTC; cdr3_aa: CATGTGGPYEQYF
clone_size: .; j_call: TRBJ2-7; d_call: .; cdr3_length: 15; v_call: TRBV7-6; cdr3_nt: TGTGCCAGCAGCTTAGCGGGGCGCACTGCTCACGAGCAGTACTTC; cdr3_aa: CASSLAGRTAHEQYF
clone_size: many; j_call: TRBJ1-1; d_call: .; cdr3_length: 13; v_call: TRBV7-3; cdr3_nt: TGTGCCAGCAGCCAATTCACCGACACTGAAGCTTTCTTT; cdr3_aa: CASSQFTDTEAFF
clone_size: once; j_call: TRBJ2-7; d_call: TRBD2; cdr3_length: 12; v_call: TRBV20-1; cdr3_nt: TGCAGTTACTCGGCGGGAGGGGACGAGCAGTACTTC; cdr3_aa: CSYSAGGDEQYF
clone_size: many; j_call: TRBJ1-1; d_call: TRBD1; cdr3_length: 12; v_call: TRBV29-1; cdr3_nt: TGCAGCGCCCAGACAGGGATTGCGGAAGCTTTCTTT; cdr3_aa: CSAQTGIAEAFF
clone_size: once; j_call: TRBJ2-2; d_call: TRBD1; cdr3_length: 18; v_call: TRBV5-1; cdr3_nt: TGCGCCAGCAGCTTGGAGGGCGGACAGGGGGCGGTCACCGGGGAGCTGTTTTTT; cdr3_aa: CASSLEGGQGAVTGELFF
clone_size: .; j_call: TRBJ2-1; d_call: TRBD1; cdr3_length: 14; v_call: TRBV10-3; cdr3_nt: TGTGCCATCGCCGCCCGGACAGGTTGGGATGAGCAGTTCTTC; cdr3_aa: CAIAARTGWDEQFF
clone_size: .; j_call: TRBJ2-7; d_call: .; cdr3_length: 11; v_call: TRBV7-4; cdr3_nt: TGTGCCAGCAGCTCCCTGAACGAGCTGTACTTC; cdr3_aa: CASSSLNELYF
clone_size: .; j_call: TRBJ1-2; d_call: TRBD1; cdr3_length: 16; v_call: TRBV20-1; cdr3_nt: TGCAGCTCCGCCGGGACAGGGGGTACCCTAGGCTATGGCTACACCTTC; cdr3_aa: CSSAGTGGTLGYGYTF
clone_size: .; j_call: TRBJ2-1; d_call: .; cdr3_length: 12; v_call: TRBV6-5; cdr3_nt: TGTGCCAGTGCCGGGAGCTACAATGAGCAGTTCTTC; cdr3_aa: CASAGSYNEQFF